The present T cell receptor (beta chain) was sequenced within a study of shared clonotypes between healthy human individuals. Naive CD8 cells were CD45RO-negative, positively selected for CCR7, excluding terminally differentiated effector memory CD45RA+ cells. The data were produced by immunoSEQ multiplex PCR, yet TCRdb's version contains in-frame clones alone and is incomplete. The data hold about 2.2 million clones, with 80% to 95% observed a single time. The V gene end was trimmed by 0 bases and the J gene end by 7 bases; junction bases not matched to a gene: 5. Germline CDR1 is SGHNT and CDR2 is YYREEE (reference sequence). The CDR3 runs 16 residues.

This receptor was obtained from a man between 18 and 35 years old in good health. Some clones in this sample may be carry-over from other donors' samples. This chain uses TRBV5-4 with TRBJ2-1, with 12 nucleotides matching TRBD2. The sequenced material came from naive CD8+ T cells from PBMCs. The CDR3 is CASSLGLAGGTNEQFF. In DNA form, the CDR3 reads TGTGCCAGCAGCTTGGGCCTAGCGGGAGGGACGAATGAGCAGTTCTTC.